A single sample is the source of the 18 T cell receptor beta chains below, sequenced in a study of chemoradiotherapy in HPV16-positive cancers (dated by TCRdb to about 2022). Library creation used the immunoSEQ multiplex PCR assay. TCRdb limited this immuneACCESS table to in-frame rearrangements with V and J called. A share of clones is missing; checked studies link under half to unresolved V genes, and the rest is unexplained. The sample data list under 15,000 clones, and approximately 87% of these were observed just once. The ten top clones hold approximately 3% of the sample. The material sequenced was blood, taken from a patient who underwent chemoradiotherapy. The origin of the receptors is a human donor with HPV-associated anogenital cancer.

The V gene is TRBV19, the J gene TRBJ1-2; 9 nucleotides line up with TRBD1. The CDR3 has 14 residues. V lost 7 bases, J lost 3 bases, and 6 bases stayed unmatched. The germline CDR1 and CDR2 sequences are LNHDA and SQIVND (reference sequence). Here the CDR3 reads CASTWTGADYGYTF. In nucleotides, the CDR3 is TGTGCCAGTACCTGGACAGGGGCGGACTATGGCTACACCTTC.

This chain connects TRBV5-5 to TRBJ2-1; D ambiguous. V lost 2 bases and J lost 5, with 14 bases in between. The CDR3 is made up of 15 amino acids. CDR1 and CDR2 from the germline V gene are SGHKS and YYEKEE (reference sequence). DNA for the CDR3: TGTGCCAGCAGCTTAGGGTTCAGGTCCCACAATGAGCAGTTCTTC. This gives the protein CASSLGFRSHNEQFF.

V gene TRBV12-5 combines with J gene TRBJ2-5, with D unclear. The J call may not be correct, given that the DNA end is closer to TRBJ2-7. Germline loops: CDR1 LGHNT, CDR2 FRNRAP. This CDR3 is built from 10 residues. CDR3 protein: CASGLNEQYF. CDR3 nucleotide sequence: TGTGCTAGTGGTTTGAACGAGCAGTACTTC.

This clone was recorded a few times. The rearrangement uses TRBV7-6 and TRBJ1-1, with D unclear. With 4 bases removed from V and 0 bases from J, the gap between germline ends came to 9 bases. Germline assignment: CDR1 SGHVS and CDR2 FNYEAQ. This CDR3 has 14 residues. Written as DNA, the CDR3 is TGTGCCAGCAGCTCTGTAAACATGAACACTGAAGCTTTCTTT. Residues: CASSSVNMNTEAFF.

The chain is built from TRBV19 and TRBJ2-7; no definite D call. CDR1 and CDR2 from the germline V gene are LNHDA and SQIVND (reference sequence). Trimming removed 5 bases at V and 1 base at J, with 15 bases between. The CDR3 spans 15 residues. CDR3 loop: CASSSPGGGSYEQYF. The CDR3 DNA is TGTGCCAGTAGTTCCCCGGGCGGTGGGTCCTACGAGCAGTACTTC.

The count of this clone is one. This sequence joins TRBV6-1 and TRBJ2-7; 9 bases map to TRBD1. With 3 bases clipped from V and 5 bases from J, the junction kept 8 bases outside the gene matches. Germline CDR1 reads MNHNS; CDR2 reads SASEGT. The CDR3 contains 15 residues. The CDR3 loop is CASSDPGQGLNEQYF. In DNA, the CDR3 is TGTGCCAGCAGTGACCCGGGACAGGGACTAAACGAGCAGTACTTC.

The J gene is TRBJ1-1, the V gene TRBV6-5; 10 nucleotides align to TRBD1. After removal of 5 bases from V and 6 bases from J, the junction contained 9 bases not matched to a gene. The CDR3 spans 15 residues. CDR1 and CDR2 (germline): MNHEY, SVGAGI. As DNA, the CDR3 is TGTGCCAGCAGTCAACGGGACAGGGGACAGGCTGAAGCTTTCTTT. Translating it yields CASSQRDRGQAEAFF.

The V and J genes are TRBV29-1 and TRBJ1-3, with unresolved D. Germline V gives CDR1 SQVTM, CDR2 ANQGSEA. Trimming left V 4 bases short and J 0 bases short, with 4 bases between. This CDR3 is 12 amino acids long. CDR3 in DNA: TGCAGCGTTGCGCCCTCTGGAAACACCATATATTTT. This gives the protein CSVAPSGNTIYF.

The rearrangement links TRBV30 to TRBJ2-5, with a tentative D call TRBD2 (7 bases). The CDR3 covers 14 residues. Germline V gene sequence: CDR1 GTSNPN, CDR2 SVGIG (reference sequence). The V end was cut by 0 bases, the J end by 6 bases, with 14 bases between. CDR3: CAWSVRGGAKTQYF. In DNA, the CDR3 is TGTGCCTGGAGTGTACGTGGGGGGGCCAAGACCCAGTACTTC. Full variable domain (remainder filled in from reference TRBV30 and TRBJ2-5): SQTIHQWPATLVQPVGSPLSLECTVEGTSNPNLYWYRQAAGRGLQLLFYSVGIGQISSEVPQNLSASRPQDRQFILSSKKLLLSDSGFYLCAWSVRGGAKTQYFGPGTRLLVL.

The CDR3 loop reads CASSPHSLSEPNTEAFF. In nucleotides, the CDR3 is TGTGCCAGCAGCCCCCACTCTTTAAGTGAGCCGAACACTGAAGCTTTCTTT. The chain couples TRBV9 to TRBJ1-1, with D uncertain. The CDR3 is made up of 17 amino acids. The germline V gene has CDR1 SGDLS and CDR2 YYNGEE. V lost 4 bases, J lost 1 base, and 20 bases lay in between.

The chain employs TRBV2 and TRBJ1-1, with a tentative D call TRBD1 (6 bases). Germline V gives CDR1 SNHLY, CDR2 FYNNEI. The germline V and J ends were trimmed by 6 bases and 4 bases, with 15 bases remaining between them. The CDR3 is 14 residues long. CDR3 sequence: CASSGRGAPTEAFF. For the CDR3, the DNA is TGTGCCAGCAGCGGGCGGGGGGCGCCCACTGAAGCTTTCTTT.

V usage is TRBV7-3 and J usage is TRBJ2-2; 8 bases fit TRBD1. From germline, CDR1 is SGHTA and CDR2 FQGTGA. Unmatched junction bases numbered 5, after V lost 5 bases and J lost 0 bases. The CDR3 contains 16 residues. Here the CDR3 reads CASSPQGASNTGELFF. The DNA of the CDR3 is TGTGCCAGCAGCCCCCAGGGGGCCTCGAACACCGGGGAGCTGTTTTTT.

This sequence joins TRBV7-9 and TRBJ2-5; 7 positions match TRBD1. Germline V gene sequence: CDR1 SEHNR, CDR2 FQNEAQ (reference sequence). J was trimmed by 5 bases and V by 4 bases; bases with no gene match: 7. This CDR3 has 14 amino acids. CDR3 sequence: CASSSETGLETQYF. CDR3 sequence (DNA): TGTGCCAGCAGCTCAGAGACAGGGCTTGAGACCCAGTACTTC.

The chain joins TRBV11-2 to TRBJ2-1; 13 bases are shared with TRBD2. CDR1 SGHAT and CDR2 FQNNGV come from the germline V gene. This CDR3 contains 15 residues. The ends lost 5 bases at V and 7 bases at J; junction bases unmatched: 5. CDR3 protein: CASSVRTSGGNEQFF. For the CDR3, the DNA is TGTGCCAGCAGCGTCCGGACTAGCGGGGGAAATGAGCAGTTCTTC. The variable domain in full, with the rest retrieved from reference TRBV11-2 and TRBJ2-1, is EAGVAQSPRYKIIEKRQSVAFWCNPISGHATLYWYQQILGQGPKLLIQFQNNGVVDDSQLPKDRFSAERLKGVDSTLKIQPAKLEDSAVYLCASSVRTSGGNEQFFGPGTRLTVL.

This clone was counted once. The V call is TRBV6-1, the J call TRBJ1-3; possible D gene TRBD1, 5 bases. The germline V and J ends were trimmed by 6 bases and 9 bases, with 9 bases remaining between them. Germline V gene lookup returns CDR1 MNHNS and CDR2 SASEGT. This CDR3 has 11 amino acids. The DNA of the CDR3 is TGTGCCAGCAGCCCTGGGGCCACCATATATTTT. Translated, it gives CASSPGATIYF.

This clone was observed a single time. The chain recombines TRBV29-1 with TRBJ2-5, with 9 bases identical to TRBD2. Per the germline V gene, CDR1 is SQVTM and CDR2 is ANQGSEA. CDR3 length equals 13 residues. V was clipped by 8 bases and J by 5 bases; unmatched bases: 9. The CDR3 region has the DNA TGCAGCTCAAGGGGGGCGGGAGGGGAGACCCAGTACTTC. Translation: CSSRGAGGETQYF.

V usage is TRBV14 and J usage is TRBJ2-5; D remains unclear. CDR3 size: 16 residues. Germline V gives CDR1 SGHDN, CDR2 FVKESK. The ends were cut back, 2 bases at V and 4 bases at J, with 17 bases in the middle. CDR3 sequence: CASSQLTPGWRETQYF. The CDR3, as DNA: TGTGCCAGCAGCCAACTCACCCCGGGTTGGAGAGAGACCCAGTACTTC. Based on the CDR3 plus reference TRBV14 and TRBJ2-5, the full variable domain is EAGVTQFPSHSVIEKGQTVTLRCDPISGHDNLYWYRRVMGKEIKFLLHFVKESKQDESGMPNNRFLAERTGGTYSTLKVQPAELEDSGVYFCASSQLTPGWRETQYFGPGTRLLVL.

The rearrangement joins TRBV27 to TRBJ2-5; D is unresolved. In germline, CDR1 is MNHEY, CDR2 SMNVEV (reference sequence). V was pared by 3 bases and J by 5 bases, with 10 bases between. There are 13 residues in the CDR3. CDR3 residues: CASSFRRVETQYF. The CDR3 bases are TGTGCCAGCAGTTTTCGTAGGGTGGAGACCCAGTACTTC.